The 10 T cell receptor beta chains presented below share a single source sample, sequenced in a study of T cell responses to AZD1222 COVID-19 vaccine. TCRdb keeps only in-frame clones here, not all; method: immunoSEQ multiplex PCR. The sample includes 110,000 to 150,000 clones, roughly nine tenths of them seen just once. The specimen comprised peripheral blood, sampled on day 0 of AZD1222 vaccination. The receptors here all came from an adult in good health.

V and J are TRBV3-1 (or the pseudogene TRBV3-2) and TRBJ2-3; either TRBD1 or TRBD2 may supply D (6 bases each). The germline V gene encodes CDR1 LGHDT and CDR2 YNNKEL (reference sequence). The CDR3 is made up of 17 amino acids. The V and J ends lost 3 bases and 0 bases respectively, with 16 bases between them. The CDR3 nucleotides read TGTGCCAGCAGCCAGCTAATTGGGGGGCCGAGCACAGATACGCAGTATTTT. The encoded protein is CASSQLIGGPSTDTQYF.

This clone was counted a single time. The chain is built from TRBV5-8 and TRBJ2-6; D possibly corresponds to TRBD2 (5 bases). V was clipped by 0 bases and J by 0 bases, with 10 bases between them. The germline CDR1 and CDR2 sequences are SGHTS and YDEGEE. This CDR3 has 17 amino acids. In DNA, the CDR3 is TGTGCCAGCAGCTTGGGACCGCGGGCCTCTGGGGCCAACGTCCTGACTTTC. Encoded protein: CASSLGPRASGANVLTF.

The V gene is TRBV9, the J gene TRBJ1-2, with TRBD1 matching over 7 bases. V lost 6 bases and J lost 6; bases outside the gene matches: 20. Germline values: CDR1 SGDLS, CDR2 YYNGEE. This CDR3 contains 17 residues. The CDR3 DNA reads TGTGCCAGCAACCCATCTTGGAAAGGGGGCCAGGCACATGGCTACACCTTC. Its protein product is CASNPSWKGGQAHGYTF.

The rearrangement uses TRBV30 and TRBJ2-3, with D possibly TRBD1 on 6 matching bases. CDR1 is GTSNPN, CDR2 SVGIG, per germline (reference sequence). The CDR3 runs to 13 residues. The V end lost 5 bases, the J end lost 5 bases, and 14 bases lay between the germline ends. The CDR3 nucleotides read TGTGCCTGGGATCTGGGGGCTGGAGATACGCAGTATTTT. It translates to CAWDLGAGDTQYF.

V and J are TRBV10-3 and TRBJ2-1; D remains ambiguous. Trimming removed 0 bases at V and 7 bases at J, with 4 bases between. Per germline, CDR1 ENHRY and CDR2 SYGVKD. The CDR3 totals 12 residues. CDR3 DNA: TGTGCCATCAGTGAGTCGACTAATGAGCAGTTCTTC. Translated: CAISESTNEQFF.

The chain carries TRBV28 and TRBJ1-2; tentatively, D is TRBD1 (6 bases). The CDR3 runs to 15 residues. Trimming pared 5 bases from V and 3 bases from J, leaving 16 bases between. Germline V gives CDR1 MDHEN, CDR2 SYDVKM. This CDR3 is CASSPPPGHHYGYTF. CDR3 bases: TGTGCCAGCAGTCCCCCGCCGGGACACCACTATGGCTACACCTTC.

The chain links TRBV4-1 to TRBJ2-1, with D possibly being TRBD2 (6 bases). CDR1 and CDR2 from the germline V gene are MGHRA and YSYEKL. V lost 4 bases to trimming and J lost 0 bases, with 22 bases between them. This CDR3 has 19 residues. The CDR3 DNA is TGCGCCAGCAGCCTGGGAGGTGGGCTTGGGGCTAGCTCCTACAATGAGCAGTTCTTC. Translated: CASSLGGGLGASSYNEQFF.

The chain employs TRBV2 and TRBJ2-1; D call uncertain. CDR3 size: 14 residues. In germline, CDR1 is SNHLY, CDR2 FYNNEI. V was pared by 5 bases and J by 0 bases, with 8 bases between. Here the CDR3 reads CASSWQSSYNEQFF. DNA for the CDR3: TGTGCCAGCAGTTGGCAGAGCTCCTACAATGAGCAGTTCTTC.

The rearrangement uses TRBV5-1 and TRBJ1-2, with unresolved D. The CDR3 contains 13 residues. Trimming took 0 bases from V and 5 from J, leaving 8 bases between them. CDR1 and CDR2 (germline): SGHRS, YFSETQ. CDR3 coding DNA: TGCGCCAGCAGCTTGGACGGTGATTATGGCTACACCTTC. Protein product: CASSLDGDYGYTF.

This sequence joins TRBV5-1 and TRBJ1-1, with TRBD1 identical over 8 bases. V shed 7 bases, J shed 2 bases, and the junction held 16 bases outside the gene matches. CDR1 SGHRS and CDR2 YFSETQ come from the germline V gene. The CDR3 totals 17 residues. CDR3 sequence reads: CASRAGWQGAGNTEAFF. CDR3 bases: TGCGCCAGCCGAGCGGGATGGCAGGGGGCAGGTAACACTGAAGCTTTCTTT.